A single T cell receptor beta chain is shown here with its context. The antigen is not known. It was via CD45RO/CCR7/CD25/CD127/CD95/CD27 that CD4+ naive, central memory, regulatory and stem cell-like memory cells were sorted. These data originate in a study of beta chain features in type 1 diabetes. Study-wide background: No patient-donor differences in age, gender, total cells or subset yield.

V trimming: 0 bases; J trimming: 7 bases; junction bases outside the gene matches: 6. Germline V lookup: CDR1 MGHRA, CDR2 YSYEKL. The CDR3 is 15 amino acids. Study-wide points: People with Type 1 diabetes carried modestly yet significantly shorter TCRB CDR3s in all four CD4+ subsets. Patients showed naive, central memory and Treg TCRB repertoires that appeared more similar than those of healthy donors.

As every portion of the isolated RNA was reverse transcribed, the sequencing read expressed TCRB transcripts. Assay used: immunoSEQ multiplex PCR; TCRdb lists only in-frame clones, some missing. Here the sample spans roughly 500,000 clones, roughly 11% being singletons. This receptor was obtained from a woman between 18 and 29 years old in good health. This chain joins TRBV4-1 and TRBJ2-1; 7 bases align to TRBD2. Material: naive CD4+ T cells from blood. CDR3 protein: CASSQDHQGGNEQFF. The CDR3 DNA follows: TGCGCCAGCAGCCAAGATCACCAGGGAGGGAATGAGCAGTTCTTC.